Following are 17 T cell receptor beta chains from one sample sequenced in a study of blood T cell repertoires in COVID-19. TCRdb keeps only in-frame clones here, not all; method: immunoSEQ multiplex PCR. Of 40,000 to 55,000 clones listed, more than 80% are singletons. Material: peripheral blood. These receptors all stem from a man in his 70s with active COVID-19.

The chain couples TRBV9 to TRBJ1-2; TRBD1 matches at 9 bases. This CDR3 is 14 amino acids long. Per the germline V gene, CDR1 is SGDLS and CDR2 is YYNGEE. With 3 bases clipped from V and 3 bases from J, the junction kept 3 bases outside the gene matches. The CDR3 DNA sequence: TGTGCCAGCAGCGGACAGGGGGGCTACTATGGCTACACCTTC. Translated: CASSGQGGYYGYTF.

CDR3 loop: CAWSEGAGEKLFF. In DNA, the CDR3 is TGTGCCTGGAGTGAGGGGGCAGGGGAAAAACTGTTTTTT. The gene calls are TRBV30 and TRBJ1-4, with 7 bases lining up with TRBD1. With 1 base clipped from V and 8 bases from J, the junction kept 4 bases outside the gene matches. Germline lookup yields CDR1 GTSNPN and CDR2 SVGIG (reference sequence). This CDR3 is 13 amino acids long.

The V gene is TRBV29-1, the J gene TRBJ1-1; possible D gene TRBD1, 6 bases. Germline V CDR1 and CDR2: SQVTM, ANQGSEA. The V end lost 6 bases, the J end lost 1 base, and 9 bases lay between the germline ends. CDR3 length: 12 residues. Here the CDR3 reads CSVTGSNTEAFF. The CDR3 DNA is TGCAGCGTGACAGGATCGAACACTGAAGCTTTCTTT.

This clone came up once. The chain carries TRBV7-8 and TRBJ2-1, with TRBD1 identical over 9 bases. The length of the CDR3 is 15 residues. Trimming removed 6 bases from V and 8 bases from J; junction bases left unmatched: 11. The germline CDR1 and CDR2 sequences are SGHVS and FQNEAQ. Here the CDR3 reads CASSTGTGYLDEQFF. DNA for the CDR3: TGTGCCAGCAGTACCGGGACAGGGTATCTCGATGAGCAGTTCTTC.

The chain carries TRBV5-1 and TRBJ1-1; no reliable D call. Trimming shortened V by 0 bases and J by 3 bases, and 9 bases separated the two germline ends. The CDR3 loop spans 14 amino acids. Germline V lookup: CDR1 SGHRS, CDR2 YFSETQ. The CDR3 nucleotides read TGCGCCAGCAGCTTGGGGCCCCCCGACACTGAAGCTTTCTTT. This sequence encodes CASSLGPPDTEAFF. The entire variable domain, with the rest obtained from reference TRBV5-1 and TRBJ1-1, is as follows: KAGVTQTPRYLIKTRGQQVTLSCSPISGHRSVSWYQQTPGQGLQFLFEYFSETQRNKGNFPGRFSGRQFSNSRSEMNVSTLELGDSALYLCASSLGPPDTEAFFGQGTRLTVV.

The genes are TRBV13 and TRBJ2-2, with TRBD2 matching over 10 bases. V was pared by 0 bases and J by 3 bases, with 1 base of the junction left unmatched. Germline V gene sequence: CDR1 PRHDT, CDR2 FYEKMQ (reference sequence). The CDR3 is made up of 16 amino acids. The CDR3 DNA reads TGTGCCAGCAGCTTAGGCCTAGCGGGGGACACCGGGGAGCTGTTTTTT. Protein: CASSLGLAGDTGELFF. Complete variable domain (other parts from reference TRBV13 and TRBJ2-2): AAGVIQSPRHLIKEKRETATLKCYPIPRHDTVYWYQQGPGQDPQFLISFYEKMQSDKGSIPDRFSAQQFSDYHSELNMSSLELGDSALYFCASSLGLAGDTGELFFGEGSRLTVL.

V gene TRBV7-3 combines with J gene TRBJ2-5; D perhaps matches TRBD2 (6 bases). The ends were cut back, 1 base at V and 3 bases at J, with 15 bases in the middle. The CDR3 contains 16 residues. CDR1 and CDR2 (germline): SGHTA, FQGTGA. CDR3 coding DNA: TGTGCCAGCAGCTTAATCGGCGGGGTGAGCAAAGAGACCCAGTACTTC. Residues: CASSLIGGVSKETQYF.

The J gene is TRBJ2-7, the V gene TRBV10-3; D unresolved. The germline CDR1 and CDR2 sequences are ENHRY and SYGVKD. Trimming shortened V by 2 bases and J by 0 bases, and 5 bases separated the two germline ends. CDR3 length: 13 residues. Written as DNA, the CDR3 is TGTGCCATCAGTGAGGGGCGCTCCTACGAGCAGTACTTC. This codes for CAISEGRSYEQYF.

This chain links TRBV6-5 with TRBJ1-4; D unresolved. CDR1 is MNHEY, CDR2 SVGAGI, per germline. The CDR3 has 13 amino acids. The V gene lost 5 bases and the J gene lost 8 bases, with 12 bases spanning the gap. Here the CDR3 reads CASSKGVEEKLFF. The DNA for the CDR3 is TGTGCCAGCAGTAAGGGAGTCGAAGAAAAACTGTTTTTT.

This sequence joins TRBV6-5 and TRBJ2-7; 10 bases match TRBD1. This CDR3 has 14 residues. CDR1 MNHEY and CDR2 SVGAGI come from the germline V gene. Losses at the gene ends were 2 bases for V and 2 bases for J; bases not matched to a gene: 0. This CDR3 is CASSYGQGAYEQYF. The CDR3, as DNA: TGTGCCAGCAGTTACGGACAGGGGGCCTACGAGCAGTACTTC.

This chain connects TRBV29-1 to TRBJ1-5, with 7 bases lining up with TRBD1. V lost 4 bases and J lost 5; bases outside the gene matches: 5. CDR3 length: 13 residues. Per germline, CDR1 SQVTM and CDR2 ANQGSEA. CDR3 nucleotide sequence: TGCAGCGTTGGCAGGGGGTGGGATCAGCCCCAGCATTTT. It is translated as CSVGRGWDQPQHF.

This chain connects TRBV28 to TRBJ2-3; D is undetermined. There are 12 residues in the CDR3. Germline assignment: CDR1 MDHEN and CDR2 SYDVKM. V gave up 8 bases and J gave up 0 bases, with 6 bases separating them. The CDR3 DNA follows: TGTGCCAGCGTCTCTAGCACAGATACGCAGTATTTT. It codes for CASVSSTDTQYF.

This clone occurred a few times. The CDR3: CASSLGAGTGNDEQFF. In DNA, the CDR3 is TGTGCCAGCAGCTTGGGAGCCGGGACAGGGAATGATGAGCAGTTCTTC. The gene calls are TRBV7-8 and TRBJ2-1; 9 positions agree with TRBD1. Trimming removed 3 bases from V and 8 bases from J; junction bases left unmatched: 11. CDR3 length: 16 residues. CDR1 is SGHVS, CDR2 FQNEAQ, per germline.

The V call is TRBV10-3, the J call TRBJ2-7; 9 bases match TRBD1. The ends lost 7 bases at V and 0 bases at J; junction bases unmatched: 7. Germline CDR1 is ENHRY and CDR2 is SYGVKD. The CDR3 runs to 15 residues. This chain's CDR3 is CAIMGRTGDSYEQYF. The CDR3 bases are TGTGCCATCATGGGGCGGACAGGGGACTCCTACGAGCAGTACTTC.

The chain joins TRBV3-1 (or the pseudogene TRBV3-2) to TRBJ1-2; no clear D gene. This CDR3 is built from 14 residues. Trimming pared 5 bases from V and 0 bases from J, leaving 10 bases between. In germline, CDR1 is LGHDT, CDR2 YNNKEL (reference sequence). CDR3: CASSSDTTNYGYTF. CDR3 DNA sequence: TGTGCCAGCAGCTCAGACACAACTAACTATGGCTACACCTTC.

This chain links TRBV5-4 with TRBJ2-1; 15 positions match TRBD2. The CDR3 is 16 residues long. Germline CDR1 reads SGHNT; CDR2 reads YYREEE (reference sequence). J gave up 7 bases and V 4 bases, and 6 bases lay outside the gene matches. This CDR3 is CASSTPGLAGGNEQFF. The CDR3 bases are TGTGCCAGCAGCACCCCGGGACTAGCGGGGGGTAATGAGCAGTTCTTC.

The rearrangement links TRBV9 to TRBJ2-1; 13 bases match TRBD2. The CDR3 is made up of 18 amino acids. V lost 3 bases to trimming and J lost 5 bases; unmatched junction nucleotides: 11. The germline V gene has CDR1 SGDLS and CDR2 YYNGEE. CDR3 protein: CASSGLAGGRITHNEQFF. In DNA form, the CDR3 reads TGTGCCAGCAGCGGACTAGCGGGGGGCCGAATCACCCACAATGAGCAGTTCTTC. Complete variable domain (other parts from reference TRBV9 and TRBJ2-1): DSGVTQTPKHLITATGQRVTLRCSPRSGDLSVYWYQQSLDQGLQFLIQYYNGEERAKGNILERFSAQQFPDLHSELNLSSLELGDSALYFCASSGLAGGRITHNEQFFGPGTRLTVL.